These 29 T cell receptor beta chains were sequenced from one sample in a study of T cells in Graves' hyperthyroidism and ophthalmopathy. The investigators amplified TCR beta CDR3 regions from RNA transcripts. Researchers ran a first-round RT-PCR on the TCR CDR3 using the HTBI primer set. TCRdb reprocessed the multiplex PCR reads with MiXCR, giving one entry per CDR3 protein. Of 490,000 or so distinct CDR3 sequences listed, just under 20% are singletons. The sequenced sample was blood. These receptors came from a middle-aged man with Graves' ophthalmopathy.

The table lists this clonotype with a few counts. The rearrangement uses TRBV5-1 and TRBJ2-3; unclear D gene. The CDR3 is 13 amino acids. Germline CDR1 is SGHRS and CDR2 is YFSETQ. V shed 0 bases and J shed 2 bases, with 4 bases lying between them. The CDR3 coding sequence is TGCGCCAGCAGCTTGGAGTACACAGATACGCAGTATTTT. The encoded protein is CASSLEYTDTQYF.

This clonotype was recorded many times. V gene TRBV7-2 combines with J gene TRBJ2-1; 15 positions match TRBD2. Trimming took 1 base from V and 6 from J; bases not matched to a gene: 7. The CDR3 loop spans 18 amino acids. The germline CDR1 and CDR2 sequences are SGHTA and FQGNSA. As DNA, the CDR3 is TGTGCCAGCAGCTTAGATAGGACTAGCGGGAGGGCTTCCAATGAGCAGTTCTTC. Encoded protein: CASSLDRTSGRASNEQFF.

This clonotype has at least ten counts. This chain links TRBV7-2 with TRBJ2-3; 10 nucleotides align to TRBD2. The V segment lost 2 bases and the J segment 5 bases; nucleotides outside the gene matches: 19. Germline V gene sequence: CDR1 SGHTA, CDR2 FQGNSA. CDR3 size: 20 residues. The CDR3 reads CASSLRGVAGGLAGLDTQYF. The CDR3 nucleotides read TGTGCCAGCAGCTTACGGGGGGTAGCGGGAGGCCTCGCTGGGTTAGATACGCAGTATTTT.

This clonotype was seen only a few times. The genes are TRBV18 and TRBJ1-5; tentatively, D is TRBD1 (6 bases). CDR1 is KGHSH, CDR2 LQKENI, per germline. This CDR3 comprises 16 residues. With 8 bases removed from V and 7 bases from J, the gap between germline ends came to 24 bases. The CDR3 sequence is CASTLGTQGLGQPQHF. The CDR3 DNA is TGTGCCAGCACACTAGGGACACAGGGCCTCGGGCAGCCCCAGCATTTT.

This clonotype has just a few counts. The chain couples TRBV10-3 to TRBJ2-5; 8 bases agree with TRBD2. CDR3 length equals 14 residues. After removal of 10 bases from V and 4 bases from J, the junction contained 11 bases not matched to a gene. Germline loops: CDR1 ENHRY, CDR2 SYGVKD. The CDR3: CATTGLGSAETQYF. CDR3 DNA: TGTGCCACCACGGGACTAGGGTCCGCAGAGACCCAGTACTTC.

This clonotype was observed at least ten times. The chain's CDR3 is CASRTWTYEQYF. The CDR3 DNA sequence: TGTGCCAGCAGGACTTGGACCTACGAGCAGTACTTC. V is TRBV6-1 and J is TRBJ2-7; no clear D. V was pared by 6 bases and J by 2 bases, with 8 bases between. The CDR3 loop spans 12 amino acids. Germline V gene sequence: CDR1 MNHNS, CDR2 SASEGT.

The V and J genes are TRBV6-2 or TRBV6-3 and TRBJ1-5; D is possibly TRBD1 (6 bases). The CDR3 is 14 amino acids. Trimming pared 5 bases from V and 5 bases from J, leaving 13 bases between. Germline lookup yields CDR1 MNHEY and CDR2 SVGEGT. CDR3 region: CASSTPQGDQPQHF. As DNA, the CDR3 is TGTGCCAGCAGTACCCCACAGGGCGATCAGCCCCAGCATTTT.

The chain has TRBV30 and TRBJ1-2, with TRBD1 as a possible D gene (6 bases). The V end was cut by 4 bases, the J end by 4 bases, with 19 bases between. The CDR3 loop spans 15 amino acids. Germline V gene data show CDR1 as GTSNPN and CDR2 as SVGIG (reference sequence). In nucleotides, the CDR3 is TGTGCCTGGAAGGTCCAGGGGAGGTCTTTCTATGGCTACACCTTC. Translation: CAWKVQGRSFYGYTF. Full variable domain (rest looked up from reference TRBV30 and TRBJ1-2): SQTIHQWPATLVQPVGSPLSLECTVEGTSNPNLYWYRQAAGRGLQLLFYSVGIGQISSEVPQNLSASRPQDRQFILSSKKLLLSDSGFYLCAWKVQGRSFYGYTFGSGTRLTVV.

This clonotype was observed a few times. This chain uses TRBV29-1 with TRBJ1-1; 8 positions agree with TRBD1. This CDR3 is built from 13 residues. Germline assignment: CDR1 SQVTM and CDR2 ANQGSEA. V dropped 6 bases and J dropped 0; count of bases not matched to a gene: 3. CDR3 sequence: CSVPTGVNTEAFF. In nucleotides, the CDR3 is TGCAGCGTCCCGACAGGGGTGAACACTGAAGCTTTCTTT.

The CDR3 protein is CAWSRGTALSTDTQYF. CDR3 DNA sequence: TGTGCCTGGAGTAGGGGAACAGCCCTCAGCACAGATACGCAGTATTTT. This chain joins TRBV30 and TRBJ2-3, with a weak D call TRBD1 (5 bases). V shed 2 bases and J shed 0 bases, with 15 bases lying between them. The CDR3 runs to 16 residues. In germline, CDR1 is GTSNPN, CDR2 SVGIG (reference sequence).

J is TRBJ1-1 and V is TRBV6-1, with D perhaps TRBD1 (6 bases). This CDR3 comprises 13 residues. Trimming stripped 6 bases from V and 5 bases from J, with 13 bases between. Germline CDR1 reads MNHNS; CDR2 reads SASEGT. The CDR3 DNA reads TGTGCCAGCAGGACAGGTTTTGGAACTGAAGCTTTCTTT. It translates to CASRTGFGTEAFF.

This clonotype was seen repeatedly, ten times or more. The V gene is TRBV5-1, the J gene TRBJ2-3, with 8 bases lining up with TRBD1. Trimming at V came to 0 bases and at J to 6 bases, leaving 9 bases not matched to a gene. The germline CDR1 and CDR2 sequences are SGHRS and YFSETQ. The CDR3 extends over 16 amino acids. CDR3 nucleotides: TGCGCCAGCAGCTTGGCCAAGACAGGGGTCGGCGATACGCAGTATTTT. This encodes CASSLAKTGVGDTQYF.

The chain employs TRBV7-9 and TRBJ2-7; tentative D call: TRBD1 (5 bases). Trimming removed 2 bases from V and 2 bases from J, with 10 bases in between. There are 14 residues in the CDR3. In germline, CDR1 is SEHNR, CDR2 FQNEAQ (reference sequence). CDR3 coding DNA: TGTGCCAGCAGCTTATCAACCAGGGCCTACGAGCAGTACTTC. Its protein product is CASSLSTRAYEQYF.

This clonotype was observed many times. This rearrangement joins TRBV2 to TRBJ2-3; D ambiguous. The CDR3 consists of 15 residues. In germline, CDR1 is SNHLY, CDR2 FYNNEI. Trimming removed 3 bases at V and 5 bases at J, with 15 bases between. The CDR3 spells CASSDWGMGGDTQYF. CDR3 sequence (DNA): TGTGCCAGCAGTGACTGGGGAATGGGTGGAGATACGCAGTATTTT. The whole variable domain, filled in from reference TRBV2 and TRBJ2-3, reads EPEVTQTPSHQVTQMGQEVILRCVPISNHLYFYWYRQILGQKVEFLVSFYNNEISEKSEIFDDQFSVERPDGSNFTLKIRSTKLEDSAMYFCASSDWGMGGDTQYFGPGTRLTVL.

This clonotype has at least ten counts. CDR3 DNA sequence: TGTGCCAGCAGTGAGGGCCTCAGTGGTGCCTACGAGCAGTACTTC. Translating it yields CASSEGLSGAYEQYF. This sequence joins TRBV2 and TRBJ2-7; D unresolved. Germline V gene lookup returns CDR1 SNHLY and CDR2 FYNNEI. The CDR3 has 15 amino acids. V lost 3 bases and J 2 bases, leaving 14 bases between the germline ends. Full variable domain (rest looked up from reference TRBV2 and TRBJ2-7): EPEVTQTPSHQVTQMGQEVILRCVPISNHLYFYWYRQILGQKVEFLVSFYNNEISEKSEIFDDQFSVERPDGSNFTLKIRSTKLEDSAMYFCASSEGLSGAYEQYFGPGTRLTVT.

This clonotype was detected only a few times. The chain is built from TRBV19 and TRBJ1-1, with no clear D. Deletions cut 2 bases from V and 1 base from J, with 5 bases between. CDR1 and CDR2 from the germline V gene are LNHDA and SQIVND (reference sequence). The CDR3 has 13 residues. CDR3 protein: CASSISGNTEAFF. The CDR3 nucleotides read TGTGCCAGTAGTATATCAGGGAACACTGAAGCTTTCTTT.

V and J are TRBV20-1 and TRBJ2-7, with no clear D. CDR3 length: 12 residues. CDR1 and CDR2 (germline): DFQATT, SNEGSKA (reference sequence). V was trimmed by 3 bases and J by 4 bases, leaving 10 bases between them. The chain's CDR3 is CSASYRLYEQYF. DNA of the CDR3: TGCAGTGCTAGCTACCGGTTGTACGAGCAGTACTTC.

The chain is built from TRBV4-1 and TRBJ2-7; possibly TRBD1 for D (8 bases). V was cut by 0 bases and J by 3 bases, with 18 bases left in between. The CDR3 covers 17 residues. Germline loops: CDR1 MGHRA, CDR2 YSYEKL. CDR3 bases: TGCGCCAGCAGCCAAGATCACAGGGGGGGTCAGAGCTACGAGCAGTACTTC. As protein: CASSQDHRGGQSYEQYF.

In its sample, this clonotype was seen a few times. The chain couples TRBV6-2 or TRBV6-3 to TRBJ1-1, with a possible D match to TRBD1 (6 bases). Between the trimmed V and J ends, which lost 4 bases and 6 bases, there was a span of 15 bases. Germline CDR1 reads MNHEY; CDR2 reads SVGEGT. The CDR3 has 14 residues. This CDR3 reads CASSFSERGAEAFF. The CDR3 DNA follows: TGTGCCAGCAGTTTCTCGGAGAGGGGGGCTGAAGCTTTCTTT.

The chain uses TRBV12-5 and TRBJ2-2; 8 nucleotides line up with TRBD2. Germline trimming cut 6 bases from V and 0 bases from J; bases unmatched to any gene: 12. The CDR3 contains 18 residues. Germline V lookup: CDR1 LGHNT, CDR2 FRNRAP. CDR3 sequence: CASGLGPGLGSNTGELFF. CDR3 nucleotide sequence: TGTGCTAGTGGGCTAGGACCGGGACTAGGTTCGAACACCGGGGAGCTGTTTTTT.

The chain joins TRBV7-3 to TRBJ2-7, with D possibly being TRBD2 (6 bases). V lost 2 bases to trimming and J lost 3 bases, with 14 bases between them. The CDR3 is 15 amino acids. Looked up from germline, CDR1 is SGHTA and CDR2 is FQGTGA. CDR3 in DNA: TGTGCCAGCAGCTTACGAGGAGGGGAGAACTACGAGCAGTACTTC. Translated, it gives CASSLRGGENYEQYF.

A note on this clonotype: The junction departs from the called germline gene at one end, perhaps through a read error. The V gene is TRBV12-3 or TRBV12-4, the J gene TRBJ2-5; no reliable D call. The CDR3 loop spans 16 amino acids. For the CDR3, the DNA is TGTGCCAGCAGTTTATCCTTTGGCAGAAATCAAGAGACCCGGTACTTC. Its translation is CASSLSFGRNQETRYF.

In its sample, this clonotype was seen a few times. The rearrangement uses TRBV19 and TRBJ1-1; the D is unclear. There are 13 residues in the CDR3. Per the germline V gene, CDR1 is LNHDA and CDR2 is SQIVND (reference sequence). The germline V and J ends were trimmed by 3 bases and 1 base, with 6 bases remaining between them. CDR3: CASSMRANTEAFF. The CDR3 region has the DNA TGTGCCAGTAGTATGCGGGCGAACACTGAAGCTTTCTTT.

This clonotype came up many times. CDR3 bases: TGTGCCAGCAAGAAGACTAGCGGGAGACCCCACTCCTACGAGCAGTACTTC. Translating it yields CASKKTSGRPHSYEQYF. This chain connects TRBV7-2 to TRBJ2-7, with 12 positions matching TRBD2. In germline, CDR1 is SGHTA, CDR2 FQGNSA. V was clipped by 7 bases and J by 0 bases; unmatched bases: 10. This CDR3 region has 17 residues.

V usage is TRBV20-1 and J usage is TRBJ2-5, with D hard to call. The CDR3 extends over 14 amino acids. Deletions cut 0 bases from V and 5 bases from J, with 13 bases between. CDR1 and CDR2 from the germline V gene are DFQATT and SNEGSKA (reference sequence). CDR3: CSARDVSQVETQYF. The CDR3 DNA reads TGCAGTGCTAGAGATGTTTCCCAGGTGGAGACCCAGTACTTC.

The chain uses TRBV27 and TRBJ2-5; 7 bases are a match to TRBD1. Trimming at V came to 6 bases and at J to 7 bases, leaving 8 bases not matched to a gene. The CDR3 runs to 13 residues. Germline CDR1 is MNHEY and CDR2 is SMNVEV (reference sequence). The CDR3 DNA reads as TGTGCCAGCAGCTCTACAGGGGACGGGACCCAGTACTTC. This translates into CASSSTGDGTQYF.

This clonotype was counted a few times. V usage is TRBV9 and J usage is TRBJ2-1; D remains unclear. The CDR3 spans 15 residues. The V and J ends lost 5 bases and 9 bases respectively, with 21 bases between them. CDR1 and CDR2 (germline): SGDLS, YYNGEE. The CDR3 DNA sequence: TGTGCCAGCAGTGCTTCCTTCTCGATCTTGGCTGAGCAGTTCTTC. As protein: CASSASFSILAEQFF.

This clonotype was found many times. CDR3 region: CSAPLAGGLRETQYF. The CDR3 bases are TGCAGTGCACCACTAGCGGGCGGCCTCCGGGAGACCCAGTACTTC. The chain joins TRBV20-1 to TRBJ2-5; TRBD2 matches at 9 bases. Germline lookup yields CDR1 DFQATT and CDR2 SNEGSKA (reference sequence). With V trimmed by 6 bases and J by 5 bases, 13 bases remained unmatched. CDR3 length: 15 amino acids.

The rearrangement uses TRBV9 and TRBJ1-1; D is unclear. V was clipped by 2 bases and J by 1 base, with 6 bases between them. Germline V gene data show CDR1 as SGDLS and CDR2 as YYNGEE. The CDR3 runs to 13 residues. The CDR3 reads CASSVSGNTEAFF. DNA for the CDR3: TGTGCCAGCAGCGTTTCGGGGAACACTGAAGCTTTCTTT.